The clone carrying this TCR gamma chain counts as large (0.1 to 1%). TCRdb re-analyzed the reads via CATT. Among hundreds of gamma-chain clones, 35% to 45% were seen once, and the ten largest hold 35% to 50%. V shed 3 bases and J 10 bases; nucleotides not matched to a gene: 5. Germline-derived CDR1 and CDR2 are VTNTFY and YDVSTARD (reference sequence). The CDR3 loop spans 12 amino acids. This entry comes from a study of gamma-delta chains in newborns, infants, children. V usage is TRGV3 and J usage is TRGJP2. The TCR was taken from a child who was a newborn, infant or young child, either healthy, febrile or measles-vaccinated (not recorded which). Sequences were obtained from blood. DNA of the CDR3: TGTGCCACCTGGGACGGAGTTTGGATCAAGACGTTT. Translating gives CATWDGVWIKTF.